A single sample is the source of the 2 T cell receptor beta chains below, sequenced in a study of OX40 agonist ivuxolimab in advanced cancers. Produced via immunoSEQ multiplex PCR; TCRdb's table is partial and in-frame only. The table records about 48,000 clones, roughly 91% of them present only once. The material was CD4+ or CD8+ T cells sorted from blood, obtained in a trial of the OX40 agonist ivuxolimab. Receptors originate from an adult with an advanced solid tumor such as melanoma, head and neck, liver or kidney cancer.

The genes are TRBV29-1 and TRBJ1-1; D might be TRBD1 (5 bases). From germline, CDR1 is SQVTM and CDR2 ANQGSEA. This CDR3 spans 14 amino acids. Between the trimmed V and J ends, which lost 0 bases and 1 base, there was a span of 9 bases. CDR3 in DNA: TGCAGCGTTGAAGATGGAACAGGGAACACTGAAGCTTTCTTT. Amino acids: CSVEDGTGNTEAFF.

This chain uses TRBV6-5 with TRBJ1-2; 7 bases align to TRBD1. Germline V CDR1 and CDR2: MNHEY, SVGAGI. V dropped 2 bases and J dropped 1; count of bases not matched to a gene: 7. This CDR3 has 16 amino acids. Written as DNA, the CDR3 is TGTGCCAGCAGTTACGAGAAGGGGGCGGGTAACTATGGCTACACCTTC. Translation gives CASSYEKGAGNYGYTF.